The 5 T cell receptor beta chains reported below all come from one sample, sequenced in a study of somatic mutations in cytotoxic T cells in rheumatoid arthritis (dated by TCRdb to the late 2010s). The method was the immunoSEQ multiplex PCR assay. As stored in TCRdb, this immuneACCESS dataset retains in-frame rearrangements with V and J assigned. A fraction of the clones does not appear; measured against another copy, unresolved V genes explain less than half of the discrepancy, and the remainder lacks a known reason. The sample data list 13,000 to 15,000 clones, and approximately 80% of these were observed just once. The ten largest account for 6% to 8.5% of the sample. The sample consisted of CD8+ T cells sorted from blood. The receptor source for this set is an adult with rheumatoid arthritis.

The chain links TRBV7-9 to TRBJ1-1; D is perhaps TRBD1 (5 bases). The V end was cut by 3 bases, the J end by 5 bases, with 13 bases between. CDR1 is SEHNR, CDR2 FQNEAQ, per germline (reference sequence). The CDR3 extends over 14 amino acids. In DNA, the CDR3 is TGTGCCAGCAGCTTGGTAGGGGTAGATACTGAAGCTTTCTTT. Encoded protein: CASSLVGVDTEAFF.

The chain combines TRBV10-3 with TRBJ2-2, with 12 bases that match TRBD2. V lost 6 bases and J lost 5; bases outside the gene matches: 4. There are 15 residues in the CDR3. CDR1 and CDR2 from the germline V gene are ENHRY and SYGVKD. This chain's CDR3 is CAIRTSGSRTGELFF. The CDR3 DNA reads as TGTGCCATCAGGACTAGCGGGAGTAGGACCGGGGAGCTGTTTTTT.

The chain uses TRBV27 and TRBJ1-4; TRBD1 is a possible D gene (5 bases). The V end was cut by 5 bases, the J end by 0 bases, with 10 bases between. The germline CDR1 and CDR2 sequences are MNHEY and SMNVEV (reference sequence). CDR3 length: 15 residues. For the CDR3, the DNA is TGTGCCAGCAGTCCCCGACAGTCAACTAATGAAAAACTGTTTTTT. It codes for CASSPRQSTNEKLFF.

V is TRBV11-2 and J is TRBJ2-2, with D unresolved. Between the trimmed V and J ends, which lost 3 bases and 9 bases, there was a span of 2 bases. Germline V gene lookup returns CDR1 SGHAT and CDR2 FQNNGV. The CDR3 runs 10 residues. The CDR3 bases are TGTGCCAGCAGCTTTCGGGAGCTGTTTTTT. Its protein is CASSFRELFF.

This chain uses TRBV5-1 with TRBJ2-7; maybe TRBD2 (6 bases). Germline loops: CDR1 SGHRS, CDR2 YFSETQ. The germline V and J ends were trimmed by 4 bases and 1 base, with 12 bases remaining between them. The CDR3 spans 14 residues. The CDR3 reads CASSPWDSSYEQYF. The CDR3 DNA is TGCGCCAGCAGCCCCTGGGACTCATCCTACGAGCAGTACTTC.